This is a list of T cell receptor beta chains from one sample in a study of OX40 agonist ivuxolimab in advanced cancers. Sequenced by immunoSEQ multiplex PCR; TCRdb stores in-frame clones only, minus some. The data contain around 90,000 clones, 87% of them singletons. This sample comprised CD4+ or CD8+ T cells sorted from blood, obtained in a trial of the OX40 agonist ivuxolimab. These receptor sequences come from an adult with an advanced solid tumor such as melanoma, head and neck, liver or kidney cancer. Each CDR3 is given with its conserved first and last residue. Fields, in order: V gene, J gene, D gene, clone size, CDR3 protein, CDR3 DNA. D genes are given only for firm matches. Clone size is given for some rows only: seen once, a few or many times, or a class if the clone is expanded.

>TRBV19|TRBJ1-6|NA|few
CASSILLNSPLHF
TGTGCCAGTAGTATCCTCCTAAATTCACCCCTCCACTTT
>TRBV4-1|TRBJ1-4|TRBD1|NA
CASSQVIRGGYGEKLFF
TGCGCCAGCAGCCAAGTCATACGAGGGGGCTACGGGGAAAAACTGTTTTTT
>TRBV6-1|TRBJ1-5|TRBD1|NA
CASSLRDRANQPQHF
TGTGCCAGCAGTCTTAGGGACAGGGCGAATCAGCCCCAGCATTTT
>TRBV4-3|TRBJ2-1|TRBD2|NA
CASSPRFAGGEGQFF
TGCGCCAGCAGCCCTCGCTTCGCGGGGGGGGAGGGGCAGTTCTTC
>TRBV6-5|TRBJ1-4|NA|NA
CASSYVRGEKLFF
TGTGCCAGCAGTTACGTGAGGGGTGAAAAACTGTTTTTT
>TRBV27|TRBJ1-2|TRBD1|NA
CASSRRDRGRGYTF
TGTGCCAGCAGTCGCCGGGACAGGGGGCGAGGCTACACCTTC
>TRBV6-1|TRBJ1-5|NA|NA
CASSAGTHQPQHF
TGTGCCAGCAGTGCCGGTACACATCAGCCCCAGCATTTT
>TRBV6-4|TRBJ2-7|TRBD1|NA
CASSDSPGQGRYEQYF
TGTGCCAGCAGTGATTCCCCGGGACAGGGGAGATACGAGCAGTACTTC
>TRBV5-1|TRBJ2-7|NA|NA
CASSLDGGRTYEQYF
TGCGCCAGCAGCTTGGATGGGGGCCGGACCTACGAGCAGTACTTC
>TRBV18|TRBJ2-1|TRBD2|few
CASSPIRTSGGPSNEQFF
TGTGCCAGCTCACCCATTCGGACTAGCGGGGGGCCCTCCAATGAGCAGTTCTTC
>TRBV7-9|TRBJ2-2|TRBD1|NA
CASSPGQGNTGELFF
TGTGCCAGCAGCCCGGGACAGGGGAACACCGGGGAGCTGTTTTTT
>TRBV2|TRBJ1-1|NA|NA
CASSGDTLGTEAFF
TGTGCCAGCAGTGGGGACACCCTAGGGACTGAAGCTTTCTTT
>TRBV11-2|TRBJ2-7|NA|NA
CASSLAGEIYEQYF
TGTGCCAGCAGCTTAGCAGGGGAAATCTACGAGCAGTACTTC
>TRBV30|TRBJ1-1|TRBD1|NA
CAWSLYTGAVTEAFF
TGTGCCTGGAGTCTGTATACAGGGGCGGTCACTGAAGCTTTCTTT
>TRBV2|TRBJ2-1|NA|NA
CASSEKGGPINEQFF
TGTGCCAGCAGTGAGAAGGGGGGGCCGATCAATGAGCAGTTCTTC
>TRBV6-4|TRBJ2-3|TRBD1|NA
CASSNRDRGTDTQYF
TGTGCCAGCAGCAACCGGGACAGGGGAACAGATACGCAGTATTTT
>TRBV19|TRBJ1-1|NA|NA
CASSISLGIYTEAFF
TGTGCCAGTAGTATATCTCTTGGGATTTACACTGAAGCTTTCTTT
>TRBV7-3|TRBJ2-3|TRBD2|NA
CASSSTRGLAGLDTQYF
TGTGCCAGCAGCTCGACCCGGGGACTAGCGGGGCTAGATACGCAGTATTTT
>TRBV27|TRBJ1-6|TRBD1|few
CASRQGAGDSPLHF
TGTGCCAGCAGACAGGGGGCTGGGGATTCACCCCTCCACTTT
>TRBV5-4|TRBJ1-1|NA|NA
CASSLGRGDTEAFF
TGTGCCAGCAGCTTGGGGCGGGGCGACACTGAAGCTTTCTTT
>TRBV11-3|TRBJ2-3|TRBD2|NA
CASSPDSGPTDTQYF
TGTGCCAGCAGCCCAGATAGCGGGCCCACAGATACGCAGTATTTT
>TRBV25-1|TRBJ1-5|NA|once
CASSTGPQPQHF
TGTGCCAGCAGCACCGGGCCCCAGCCCCAGCATTTT
>TRBV19|TRBJ1-2|NA|NA
CASSILWGEGYGYTF
TGTGCCAGTAGTATTTTATGGGGGGAAGGCTATGGCTACACCTTC
>TRBV19|TRBJ2-1|TRBD2|NA
CASSIGRGGAYEQFF
TGTGCCAGTAGTATCGGTCGCGGGGGGGCCTATGAGCAGTTCTTC
>TRBV4-1|TRBJ2-7|TRBD1|NA
CASSQQPGQGINYEQYF
TGCGCCAGCAGCCAGCAGCCGGGACAGGGGATCAACTACGAGCAGTACTTC
>TRBV19|TRBJ2-7|TRBD1|NA
CASSPIGPGQGSSYEQYF
TGTGCCAGTAGTCCCATCGGGCCGGGACAGGGGTCCTCCTACGAGCAGTACTTC
>TRBV19|TRBJ2-2|TRBD1|NA
CASSQERGRTGELFF
TGTGCCAGTAGTCAAGAAAGGGGGCGCACCGGGGAGCTGTTTTTT
>TRBV2|TRBJ1-4|NA|NA
CASSDEGKLFF
TGTGCCAGCAGTGATGAAGGAAAACTGTTTTTT
>TRBV19|TRBJ2-2|TRBD1|NA
CASRTGYTGELFF
TGTGCCAGTAGGACAGGGTACACCGGGGAGCTGTTTTTT
>TRBV7-9|TRBJ2-5|NA|once
CASSLFPPGLQETQYF
TGTGCCAGCAGCTTATTCCCGCCGGGACTCCAAGAGACCCAGTACTTC
>TRBV5-8|TRBJ2-3|NA|once
CASSLGHPGGDTQYF
TGTGCCAGCAGCTTGGGACACCCCGGCGGAGATACGCAGTATTTT
>TRBV5-4|TRBJ2-7|NA|once
CASSQKSGSGGFAYEQYF
TGTGCCAGCAGCCAAAAGAGTGGTAGTGGCGGGTTCGCCTACGAGCAGTACTTC
>TRBV5-1|TRBJ1-1|NA|NA
CASSSGLSPGPGTEAFF
TGCGCCAGCAGCTCTGGACTATCGCCGGGCCCGGGCACTGAAGCTTTCTTT
>TRBV11-3|TRBJ2-3|TRBD1|NA
CASSGGTGYTDTQYF
TGTGCCAGCAGCGGGGGGACAGGATACACAGATACGCAGTATTTT
>TRBV11-2|TRBJ1-2|TRBD1|NA
CASSLDRGQDGYTF
TGTGCCAGCAGCTTAGATAGGGGACAGGATGGCTACACCTTC
>TRBV9|TRBJ1-5|NA|NA
CASSVGGIDQPQHF
TGTGCCAGCAGCGTAGGGGGTATAGATCAGCCCCAGCATTTT
>TRBV9|TRBJ2-7|NA|NA
CASSVGGGAFYEQYF
TGTGCCAGCAGCGTAGGAGGGGGGGCCTTCTACGAGCAGTACTTC